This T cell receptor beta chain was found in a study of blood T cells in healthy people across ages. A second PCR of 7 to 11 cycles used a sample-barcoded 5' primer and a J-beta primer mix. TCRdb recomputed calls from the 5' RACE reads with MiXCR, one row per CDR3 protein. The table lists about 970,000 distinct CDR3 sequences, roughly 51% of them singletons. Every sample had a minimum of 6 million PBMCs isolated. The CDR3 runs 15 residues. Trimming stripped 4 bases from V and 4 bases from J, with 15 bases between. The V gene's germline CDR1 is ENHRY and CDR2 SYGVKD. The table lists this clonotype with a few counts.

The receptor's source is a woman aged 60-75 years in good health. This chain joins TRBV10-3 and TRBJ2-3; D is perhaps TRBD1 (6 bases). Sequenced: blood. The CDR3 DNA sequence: TGTGCCATCAGTGGTCACGACCCAGGGGCAGATACGCAGTATTTT. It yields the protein CAISGHDPGADTQYF.